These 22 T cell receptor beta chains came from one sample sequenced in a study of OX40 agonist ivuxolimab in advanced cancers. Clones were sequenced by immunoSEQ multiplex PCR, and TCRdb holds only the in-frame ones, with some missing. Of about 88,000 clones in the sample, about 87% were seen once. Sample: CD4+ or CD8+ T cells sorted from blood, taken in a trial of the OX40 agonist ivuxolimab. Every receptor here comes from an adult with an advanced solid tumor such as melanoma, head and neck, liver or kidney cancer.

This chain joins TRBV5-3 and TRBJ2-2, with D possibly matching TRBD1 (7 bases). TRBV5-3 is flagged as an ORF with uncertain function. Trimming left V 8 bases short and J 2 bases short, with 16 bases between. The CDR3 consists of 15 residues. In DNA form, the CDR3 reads TGTGCCAGCAGCGCGGGACAGCGAAACACCGGGGAGCTGTTTTTT. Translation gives CASSAGQRNTGELFF.

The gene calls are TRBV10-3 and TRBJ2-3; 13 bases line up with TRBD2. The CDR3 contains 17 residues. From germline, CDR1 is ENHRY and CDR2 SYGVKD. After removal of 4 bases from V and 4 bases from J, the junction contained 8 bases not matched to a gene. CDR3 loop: CAISAGLAGVRSDTQYF. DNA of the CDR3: TGTGCCATCAGTGCAGGACTAGCGGGAGTTCGGTCAGATACGCAGTATTTT.

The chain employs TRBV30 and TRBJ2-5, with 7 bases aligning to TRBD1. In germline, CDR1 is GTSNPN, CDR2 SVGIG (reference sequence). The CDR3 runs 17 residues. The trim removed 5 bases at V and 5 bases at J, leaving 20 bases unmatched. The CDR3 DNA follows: TGTGCCTGGGATAACTGGGGCAGGGGGAAATTCGGGGAGACCCAGTACTTC. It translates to CAWDNWGRGKFGETQYF.

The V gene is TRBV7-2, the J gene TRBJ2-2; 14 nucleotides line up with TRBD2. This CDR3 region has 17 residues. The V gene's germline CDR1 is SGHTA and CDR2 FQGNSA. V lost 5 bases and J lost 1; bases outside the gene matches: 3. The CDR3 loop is CASSRTSGGRNTGELFF. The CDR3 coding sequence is TGTGCCAGCAGCAGGACTAGCGGGGGGCGGAACACCGGGGAGCTGTTTTTT.

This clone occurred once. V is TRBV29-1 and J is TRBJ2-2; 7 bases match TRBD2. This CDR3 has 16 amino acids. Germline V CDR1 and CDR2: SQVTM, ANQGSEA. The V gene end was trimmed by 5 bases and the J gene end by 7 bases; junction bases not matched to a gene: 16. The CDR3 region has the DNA TGCAGCGTTTTACCGGGACTAACGGGGCCTGACGGGGAGCTGTTTTTT. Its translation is CSVLPGLTGPDGELFF.

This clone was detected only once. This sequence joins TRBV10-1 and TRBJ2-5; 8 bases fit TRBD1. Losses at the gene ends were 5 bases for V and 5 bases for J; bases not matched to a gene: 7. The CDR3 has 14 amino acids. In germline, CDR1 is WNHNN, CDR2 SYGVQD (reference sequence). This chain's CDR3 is CASSPQGGGETQYF. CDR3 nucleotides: TGCGCCAGCAGTCCACAGGGGGGCGGCGAGACCCAGTACTTC.

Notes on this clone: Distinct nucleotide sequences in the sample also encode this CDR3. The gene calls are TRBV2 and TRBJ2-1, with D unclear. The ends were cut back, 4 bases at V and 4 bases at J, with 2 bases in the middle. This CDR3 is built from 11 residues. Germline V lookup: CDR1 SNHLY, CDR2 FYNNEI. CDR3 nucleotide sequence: TGTGCCAGCAGTGGGTACAATGAGCAGTTCTTC. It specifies CASSGYNEQFF.

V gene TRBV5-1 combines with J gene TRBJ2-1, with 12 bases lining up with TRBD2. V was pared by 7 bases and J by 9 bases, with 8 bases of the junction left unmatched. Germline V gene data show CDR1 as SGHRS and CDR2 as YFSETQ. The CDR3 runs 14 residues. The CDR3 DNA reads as TGCGCCAGCGCCCGACTAGCGGGGGACGCTGAGCAGTTCTTC. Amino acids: CASARLAGDAEQFF. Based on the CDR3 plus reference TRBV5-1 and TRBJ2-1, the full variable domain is KAGVTQTPRYLIKTRGQQVTLSCSPISGHRSVSWYQQTPGQGLQFLFEYFSETQRNKGNFPGRFSGRQFSNSRSEMNVSTLELGDSALYLCASARLAGDAEQFFGPGTRLTVL.

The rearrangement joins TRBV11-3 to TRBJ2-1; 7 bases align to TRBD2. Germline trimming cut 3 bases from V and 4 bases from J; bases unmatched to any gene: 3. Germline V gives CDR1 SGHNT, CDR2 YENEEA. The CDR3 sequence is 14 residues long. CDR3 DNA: TGTGCCAGCAGCTTGGCTAGCGGTTACAATGAGCAGTTCTTC. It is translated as CASSLASGYNEQFF.

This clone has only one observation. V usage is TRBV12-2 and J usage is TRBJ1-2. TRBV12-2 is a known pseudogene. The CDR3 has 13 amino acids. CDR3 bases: TGTGCAAGTCGGGGCGCGGGGGGCGAGGGCTACACCTTC. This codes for CASRGAGGEGYTF.

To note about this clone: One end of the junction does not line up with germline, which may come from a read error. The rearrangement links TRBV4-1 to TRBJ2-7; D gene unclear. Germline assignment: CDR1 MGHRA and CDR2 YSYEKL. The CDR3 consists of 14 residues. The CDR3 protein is CASGQERGDYEQYF. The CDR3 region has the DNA TGCGCCAGCGGCCAGGAGAGAGGTGACTACGAGCAGTACTTC.

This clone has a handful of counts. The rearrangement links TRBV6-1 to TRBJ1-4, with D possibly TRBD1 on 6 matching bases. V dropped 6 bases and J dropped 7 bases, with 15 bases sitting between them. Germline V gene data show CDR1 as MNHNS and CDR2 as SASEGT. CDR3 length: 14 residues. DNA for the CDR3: TGTGCCAGCAGGGGAAGGACAGTAGGTGAAAAACTGTTTTTT. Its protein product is CASRGRTVGEKLFF.

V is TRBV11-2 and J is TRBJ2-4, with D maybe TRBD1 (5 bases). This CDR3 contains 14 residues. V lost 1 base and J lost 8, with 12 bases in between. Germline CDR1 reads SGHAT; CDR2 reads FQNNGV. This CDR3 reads CASSLGGLGDIQYF. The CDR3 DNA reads TGTGCCAGCAGCTTAGGGGGCCTGGGTGACATTCAGTACTTC.

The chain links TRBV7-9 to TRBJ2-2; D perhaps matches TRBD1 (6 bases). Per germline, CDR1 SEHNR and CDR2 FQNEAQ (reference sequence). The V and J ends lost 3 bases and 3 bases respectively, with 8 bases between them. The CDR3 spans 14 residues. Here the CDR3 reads CASSLAGDTGELFF. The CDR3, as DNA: TGTGCCAGCAGCTTGGCAGGGGACACCGGGGAGCTGTTTTTT.

The CDR3 bases are TGTGCCAGCACCCGGACAGGGGTAGTCAAAAACATTCAGTACTTC. Residues: CASTRTGVVKNIQYF. The chain links TRBV6-5 to TRBJ2-4, with 9 bases that match TRBD1. V lost 7 bases and J lost 3; bases outside the gene matches: 7. This CDR3 is 15 amino acids long. Germline V gene lookup returns CDR1 MNHEY and CDR2 SVGAGI.

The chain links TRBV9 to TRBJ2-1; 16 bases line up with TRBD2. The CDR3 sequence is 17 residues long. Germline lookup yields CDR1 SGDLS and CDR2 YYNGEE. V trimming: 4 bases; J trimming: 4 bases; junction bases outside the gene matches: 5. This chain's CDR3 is CASSQGLAGGRYNEQFF. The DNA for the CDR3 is TGTGCCAGCAGCCAGGGACTAGCGGGGGGGCGGTACAATGAGCAGTTCTTC.

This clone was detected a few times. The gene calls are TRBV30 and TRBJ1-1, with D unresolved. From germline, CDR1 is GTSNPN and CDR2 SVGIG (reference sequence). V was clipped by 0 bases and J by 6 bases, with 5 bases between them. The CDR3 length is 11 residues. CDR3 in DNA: TGTGCCTGGAGTGTACAATCTGAAGCTTTCTTT. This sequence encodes CAWSVQSEAFF.

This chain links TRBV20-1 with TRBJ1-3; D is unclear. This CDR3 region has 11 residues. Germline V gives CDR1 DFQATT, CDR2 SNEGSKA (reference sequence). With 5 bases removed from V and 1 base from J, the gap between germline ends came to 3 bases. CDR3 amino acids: CSAPSGNTIYF. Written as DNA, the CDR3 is TGCAGTGCTCCTTCTGGAAACACCATATATTTT.

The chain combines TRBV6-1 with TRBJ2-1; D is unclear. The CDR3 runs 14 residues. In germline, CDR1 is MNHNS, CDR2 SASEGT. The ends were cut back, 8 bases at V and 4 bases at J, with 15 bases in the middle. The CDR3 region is CASGPRGSYNEQFF. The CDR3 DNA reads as TGTGCCAGCGGACCACGCGGCTCGTACAATGAGCAGTTCTTC.

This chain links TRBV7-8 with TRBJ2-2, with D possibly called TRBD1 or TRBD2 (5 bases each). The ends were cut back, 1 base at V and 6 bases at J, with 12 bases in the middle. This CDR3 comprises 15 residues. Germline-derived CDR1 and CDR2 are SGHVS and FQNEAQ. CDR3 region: CASSLVPRGPGELFF. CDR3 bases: TGTGCCAGCAGCTTAGTTCCCCGGGGCCCCGGGGAGCTGTTTTTT. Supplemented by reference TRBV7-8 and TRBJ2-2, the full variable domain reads GAGVSQSPRYKVAKRGQDVALRCDPISGHVSLFWYQQALGQGPEFLTYFQNEAQLDKSGLPSDRFFAERPEGSVSTLKIQRTQQEDSAVYLCASSLVPRGPGELFFGEGSRLTVL.

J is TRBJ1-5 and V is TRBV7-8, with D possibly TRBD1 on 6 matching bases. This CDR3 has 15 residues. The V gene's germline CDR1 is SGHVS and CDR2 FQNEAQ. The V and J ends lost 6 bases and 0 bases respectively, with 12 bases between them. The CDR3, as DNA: TGTGCCAGCAGTCGGGACATTAATAGCAATCAGCCCCAGCATTTT. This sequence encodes CASSRDINSNQPQHF.

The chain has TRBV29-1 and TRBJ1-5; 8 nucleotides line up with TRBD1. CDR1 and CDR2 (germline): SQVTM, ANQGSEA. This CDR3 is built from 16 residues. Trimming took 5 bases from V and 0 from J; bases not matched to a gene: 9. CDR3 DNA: TGCAGCGTTAGGCAGGGGGCGCCGGGTAGCAATCAGCCCCAGCATTTT. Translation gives CSVRQGAPGSNQPQHF. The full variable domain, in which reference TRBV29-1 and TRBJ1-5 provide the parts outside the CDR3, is SAVISQKPSRDICQRGTSLTIQCQVDSQVTMMFWYRQQPGQSLTLIATANQGSEATYESGFVIDKFPISRPNLTFSTLTVSNMSPEDSSIYLCSVRQGAPGSNQPQHFGDGTRLSIL.